The sequence of this T cell receptor beta chain was determined in a study of CD8 T cells in ankylosing spondylitis. Study-level results: A TCR beta motif of roughly 8 highly homologous variants seemed to mark ankylosing spondylitis blood. It was reported that disease-linked clones were significantly enriched in matched ankylosing spondylitis synovial fluid. Past studies reported some motif variants in reactive arthritis synovial fluid and blood.

Regarding this clonotype: Its antigen is unknown.

V was pared by 2 bases and J by 0 bases, with 13 bases between. Germline loops: CDR1 SEHNR, CDR2 FQNEAQ (reference sequence). The CDR3 length is 16 residues. Each CDR3 protein gets one entry after TCRdb re-called the 5' RACE reads with MiXCR. This repertoire shows 350,000 to 450,000 distinct CDR3 sequences, 20% to 25% found once; its top ten account for around 13%. V usage is TRBV7-9 and J usage is TRBJ2-5, with D uncertain. Input material: blood, either unsorted or a sorted T cell fraction (not recorded which). This clonotype originated in a male donor with ankylosing spondylitis or in good health (not recorded which). The chain's CDR3 is CASSLFPARNQETQYF. As DNA, the CDR3 is TGTGCCAGCAGCTTATTCCCAGCAAGGAACCAAGAGACCCAGTACTTC.